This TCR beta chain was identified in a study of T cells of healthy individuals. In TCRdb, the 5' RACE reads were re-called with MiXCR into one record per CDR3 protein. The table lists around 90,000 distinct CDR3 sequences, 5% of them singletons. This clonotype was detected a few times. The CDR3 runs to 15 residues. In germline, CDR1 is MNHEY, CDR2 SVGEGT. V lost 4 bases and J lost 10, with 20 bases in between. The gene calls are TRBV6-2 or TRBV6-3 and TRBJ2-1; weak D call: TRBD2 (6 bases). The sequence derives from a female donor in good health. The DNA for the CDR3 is TGTGCCAGCAGTTCCGTGGGGGGACGGGTTCGGGAGCAGTTCTTC. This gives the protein CASSSVGGRVREQFF.